These 9 T cell receptor beta chains were sequenced from one sample in a study of cytomegalovirus exposure and HLA in healthy donors. The assay was immunoSEQ multiplex PCR, and TCRdb's table has in-frame clones only and misses some. The sample carries fewer than 200,000 clones, 85% to 90% recorded once. What was sequenced was PBMCs. These receptors all come from a young woman in good health and CMV-seronegative.

The rearrangement links TRBV2 to TRBJ1-1, with TRBD1 as a possible D gene (5 bases). V gave up 11 bases and J gave up 4 bases, with 14 bases separating them. This CDR3 is 12 amino acids long. CDR1 is SNHLY, CDR2 FYNNEI, per germline. This CDR3 reads CAGDAEGTEAFF. The CDR3 region has the DNA TGTGCCGGGGACGCGGAGGGCACTGAAGCTTTCTTT.

The chain combines TRBV6-5 with TRBJ2-7; D not certain. The V and J ends lost 0 bases and 4 bases respectively, with 10 bases between them. The length of the CDR3 is 14 residues. Germline-derived CDR1 and CDR2 are MNHEY and SVGAGI. The CDR3 loop is CASSYSENGYEQYF. The CDR3 nucleotides read TGTGCCAGCAGTTACTCGGAGAACGGGTACGAGCAGTACTTC.

This clone was picked up one time. This chain links TRBV5-1 with TRBJ2-6; D gene uncertain. Germline CDR1 SGHRS, CDR2 YFSETQ. V was pared by 3 bases and J by 2 bases, with 12 bases between. The CDR3 has 16 amino acids. CDR3 bases: TGCGCCAGCAGCTCGATATCAGAGGCTGGGGCCAACGTCCTGACTTTC. Its protein is CASSSISEAGANVLTF.

J is TRBJ2-7 and V is TRBV27, with D perhaps TRBD1 or TRBD2 (5 bases each). Per germline, CDR1 MNHEY and CDR2 SMNVEV (reference sequence). This CDR3 is built from 14 residues. V dropped 3 bases and J dropped 3 bases, with 12 bases sitting between them. The CDR3 protein is CASSFAERGYEQYF. CDR3 nucleotide sequence: TGTGCCAGCAGTTTTGCAGAGAGGGGCTACGAGCAGTACTTC.

This rearrangement joins TRBV27 to TRBJ1-2, with TRBD1 matching over 8 bases. The CDR3 is made up of 13 amino acids. Germline V gene sequence: CDR1 MNHEY, CDR2 SMNVEV (reference sequence). V was pared by 3 bases and J by 7 bases, with 4 bases of the junction left unmatched. The CDR3 region is CASSFAGGGGYTF. The CDR3 DNA follows: TGTGCCAGCAGTTTTGCAGGGGGCGGTGGCTACACCTTC.

The chain recombines TRBV9 with TRBJ2-3; 7 nucleotides line up with TRBD1. Per germline, CDR1 SGDLS and CDR2 YYNGEE. CDR3 size: 15 residues. The V and J ends lost 4 bases and 4 bases, in that order; junction bases with no gene match: 9. Here the CDR3 reads CASSPLGQGADTQYF. The CDR3 DNA sequence: TGTGCCAGCAGCCCTCTGGGGCAGGGGGCAGATACGCAGTATTTT.

V gene TRBV9 combines with J gene TRBJ2-7; the D gene is possibly TRBD1 (6 bases). There are 15 residues in the CDR3. V lost 4 bases to trimming and J lost 0 bases, with 14 bases between them. Germline CDR1 reads SGDLS; CDR2 reads YYNGEE. CDR3 protein: CASSREGVSSYEQYF. The CDR3 nucleotides read TGTGCCAGCAGCCGAGAGGGGGTGAGCTCCTACGAGCAGTACTTC.

This clone has just one count. The chain joins TRBV5-5 to TRBJ1-1, with D hard to call. Trimming removed 1 base at V and 3 bases at J, with 7 bases between. This CDR3 has 13 residues. The germline CDR1 and CDR2 sequences are SGHKS and YYEKEE (reference sequence). CDR3 DNA sequence: TGTGCCAGCAGCTTGAACGGATACACTGAAGCTTTCTTT. Residues: CASSLNGYTEAFF.

The genes are TRBV6-1 and TRBJ2-7; D is unclear. Germline V CDR1 and CDR2: MNHNS, SASEGT. V dropped 1 base and J dropped 3 bases, with 7 bases sitting between them. The CDR3 sequence is 13 residues long. The DNA for the CDR3 is TGTGCCAGCAGTGAAGACGATGACTACGAGCAGTACTTC. This sequence encodes CASSEDDDYEQYF.